A selection of T cell receptor beta chains follows, all from one sample in a study of beta chain features in type 1 diabetes. The repertoire was sequenced with immunoSEQ multiplex PCR; TCRdb's copy has only in-frame clones and lacks some. The sample includes about 620,000 clones, 15% to 18% of them seen just once. Sequencing was performed on naive CD4+ T cells from blood. The receptor source for this set is a man between 18 and 35 years old in good health. Both conserved end residues are part of each CDR3. The order of the fields is clone size, D gene, V gene, J gene, CDR3 protein, CDR3 DNA. D genes are given only for firm matches. Clone sizes are given selectively: once, few, many, or a class where the clone is expanded.

clone size: NA
D gene: NA
V gene: TRBV4-2
J gene: TRBJ2-3
CDR3 protein: CASSQDIRMTLTDTQYF
CDR3 DNA: TGTGCCAGCAGCCAAGATATCCGAATGACGCTCACAGATACGCAGTATTTT

clone size: NA
D gene: NA
V gene: TRBV5-1
J gene: TRBJ1-3
CDR3 protein: CASSLNSLNSGNTIYF
CDR3 DNA: TGCGCCAGCAGCTTGAACAGCTTGAACTCTGGAAACACCATATATTTT

clone size: few
D gene: NA
V gene: TRBV7-2
J gene: TRBJ2-3
CDR3 protein: CASSLTPGAGTDTQYF
CDR3 DNA: TGTGCCAGCAGCTTAACCCCAGGGGCTGGCACAGATACGCAGTATTTT

clone size: few
D gene: NA
V gene: TRBV6-1
J gene: TRBJ2-7
CDR3 protein: CASTDRIRYEQYF
CDR3 DNA: TGTGCCAGCACCGACAGGATAAGGTACGAGCAGTACTTC

clone size: NA
D gene: TRBD2
V gene: TRBV6-6
J gene: TRBJ2-7
CDR3 protein: CASSPPGLAGYEQYF
CDR3 DNA: TGTGCCAGCAGTCCACCGGGACTAGCGGGGTACGAGCAGTACTTC

clone size: NA
D gene: NA
V gene: TRBV5-5
J gene: TRBJ2-7
CDR3 protein: CASSEGSYEQYF
CDR3 DNA: TGTGCCAGCAGTGAGGGATCCTACGAGCAGTACTTC

clone size: NA
D gene: TRBD1
V gene: TRBV27
J gene: TRBJ2-7
CDR3 protein: CASAHPGQVTYEQYF
CDR3 DNA: TGTGCCAGCGCCCATCCGGGACAGGTTACCTACGAGCAGTACTTC

clone size: NA
D gene: NA
V gene: TRBV7-9
J gene: TRBJ1-1
CDR3 protein: CASSLTGLGLGRLGAFF
CDR3 DNA: TGTGCCAGCAGCTTAACAGGGTTGGGGTTGGGGAGGCTCGGAGCTTTCTTT

clone size: few
D gene: TRBD1
V gene: TRBV10-3
J gene: TRBJ2-4
CDR3 protein: CAIKDRANIQYF
CDR3 DNA: TGTGCCATCAAAGACAGGGCGAACATTCAGTACTTC

clone size: few
D gene: TRBD2
V gene: TRBV5-1
J gene: TRBJ2-1
CDR3 protein: CASRLGSPSGNYNEQFF
CDR3 DNA: TGCGCCAGCAGGCTGGGATCCCCTAGCGGCAACTACAATGAGCAGTTCTTC

clone size: many
D gene: TRBD1
V gene: TRBV10-3
J gene: TRBJ2-2
CDR3 protein: CAAVAGTGGTTGELFF
CDR3 DNA: TGTGCCGCCGTCGCCGGGACAGGGGGCACGACCGGGGAGCTGTTTTTT

clone size: few
D gene: NA
V gene: TRBV18
J gene: TRBJ2-5
CDR3 protein: CASCKNTGQETQYF
CDR3 DNA: TGTGCCAGCTGCAAAAACACAGGACAAGAGACCCAGTACTTC

clone size: NA
D gene: NA
V gene: TRBV7-2
J gene: TRBJ1-4
CDR3 protein: CASSTGQTTNEKLFF
CDR3 DNA: TGTGCCAGCAGCACCGGACAGACAACTAATGAAAAACTGTTTTTT

clone size: few
D gene: TRBD2
V gene: TRBV29-1
J gene: TRBJ2-5
CDR3 protein: CSVAGGEETQYF
CDR3 DNA: TGCAGCGTTGCGGGGGGGGAAGAGACCCAGTACTTC

clone size: few
D gene: NA
V gene: TRBV28
J gene: TRBJ1-4
CDR3 protein: CASSLGGTRQSFTEKLFF
CDR3 DNA: TGTGCCAGCAGTTTAGGGGGGACTCGGCAGTCGTTTACTGAAAAACTGTTTTTT

clone size: NA
D gene: TRBD2
V gene: TRBV2
J gene: TRBJ2-1
CDR3 protein: CASMGGRESNEQFF
CDR3 DNA: TGTGCCAGCATGGGCGGGAGGGAAAGCAATGAGCAGTTCTTC

clone size: few
D gene: NA
V gene: TRBV5-1
J gene: TRBJ1-1
CDR3 protein: CASSLVTPNTEAFF
CDR3 DNA: TGCGCCAGCAGCTTGGTTACACCGAACACTGAAGCTTTCTTT

clone size: few
D gene: TRBD1
V gene: TRBV5-1
J gene: TRBJ1-2
CDR3 protein: CASSSGQGIGYTF
CDR3 DNA: TGCGCCAGCAGCTCGGGACAGGGGATCGGCTACACCTTC

clone size: NA
D gene: NA
V gene: TRBV18
J gene: TRBJ1-1
CDR3 protein: CASSPQVNTEAFF
CDR3 DNA: TGTGCCAGCTCACCACAGGTGAACACTGAAGCTTTCTTT

clone size: NA
D gene: NA
V gene: TRBV20-1
J gene: TRBJ1-4
CDR3 protein: CSAKGSEKLFF
CDR3 DNA: TGCAGTGCTAAGGGGAGCGAAAAACTGTTTTTT

clone size: NA
D gene: NA
V gene: TRBV5-4
J gene: TRBJ2-1
CDR3 protein: CASSSLLQRPRLGEQFF
CDR3 DNA: TGTGCCAGCAGCTCCTTGTTACAGCGGCCCCGCCTAGGTGAGCAGTTCTTC

clone size: few
D gene: TRBD2
V gene: TRBV5-6
J gene: TRBJ2-1
CDR3 protein: CASSLLAQSSYNEQFF
CDR3 DNA: TGTGCCAGCAGCTTACTAGCGCAAAGCTCCTACAATGAGCAGTTCTTC

clone size: NA
D gene: TRBD1
V gene: TRBV7-2
J gene: TRBJ2-1
CDR3 protein: CASSRLRTGSSYNEQFF
CDR3 DNA: TGTGCCAGCAGCCGACTAAGGACAGGTAGCTCCTACAATGAGCAGTTCTTC

clone size: few
D gene: TRBD1
V gene: TRBV27
J gene: TRBJ1-6
CDR3 protein: CASSPHRDRGYWSNSPLHF
CDR3 DNA: TGTGCCAGCAGTCCTCATAGGGACAGGGGGTATTGGTCGAATTCACCCCTCCACTTT

clone size: NA
D gene: TRBD1
V gene: TRBV27
J gene: TRBJ1-1
CDR3 protein: CASSADRGNTEAFF
CDR3 DNA: TGTGCCAGCAGTGCCGACAGGGGGAACACTGAAGCTTTCTTT

clone size: NA
D gene: TRBD1
V gene: TRBV12-5
J gene: TRBJ2-1
CDR3 protein: CASGLGGQGARNEQFF
CDR3 DNA: TGTGCTAGTGGTTTGGGTGGACAGGGGGCGCGGAATGAGCAGTTCTTC

clone size: few
D gene: NA
V gene: TRBV7-8
J gene: TRBJ2-3
CDR3 protein: CASSSRGRELGTDTQYF
CDR3 DNA: TGTGCCAGCAGCTCCCGGGGTAGGGAGCTCGGCACAGATACGCAGTATTTT

clone size: NA
D gene: NA
V gene: TRBV29-1
J gene: TRBJ2-1
CDR3 protein: CSVEGGGSYNEQFF
CDR3 DNA: TGCAGCGTTGAAGGGGGGGGCTCGTACAATGAGCAGTTCTTC

clone size: NA
D gene: NA
V gene: TRBV5-1
J gene: TRBJ1-2
CDR3 protein: CASRPGKDGYTF
CDR3 DNA: TGCGCCAGCAGGCCAGGGAAGGATGGCTACACCTTC

clone size: few
D gene: NA
V gene: TRBV7-9
J gene: TRBJ2-3
CDR3 protein: CASTHPRGPSTDTQYF
CDR3 DNA: TGTGCCAGCACCCACCCCAGGGGACCTAGCACAGATACGCAGTATTTT

clone size: NA
D gene: TRBD1
V gene: TRBV7-9
J gene: TRBJ2-7
CDR3 protein: CASSFGDRAHEQYF
CDR3 DNA: TGTGCCAGCAGCTTTGGAGACAGGGCTCACGAGCAGTACTTC

clone size: NA
D gene: NA
V gene: TRBV28
J gene: TRBJ1-2
CDR3 protein: CASNPPGRRGYTF
CDR3 DNA: TGTGCCAGCAACCCCCCAGGTCGAAGAGGCTACACCTTC

clone size: once
D gene: TRBD1
V gene: TRBV5-4
J gene: TRBJ1-4
CDR3 protein: CASSFPTGGDEKLFF
CDR3 DNA: TGTGCCAGCAGCTTTCCGACAGGGGGGGATGAAAAACTGTTTTTT

clone size: few
D gene: NA
V gene: TRBV4-3
J gene: TRBJ2-3
CDR3 protein: CASSLGGGPDTQYF
CDR3 DNA: TGCGCCAGCAGCCTAGGGGGAGGCCCCGATACGCAGTATTTT

clone size: NA
D gene: NA
V gene: TRBV28
J gene: TRBJ2-3
CDR3 protein: CASSFDPPRTQYF
CDR3 DNA: TGTGCCAGCAGTTTCGACCCACCCCGTACGCAGTATTTT

clone size: NA
D gene: NA
V gene: TRBV28
J gene: TRBJ1-1
CDR3 protein: CASRRNTEAFF
CDR3 DNA: TGTGCCAGCAGACGGAACACTGAAGCTTTCTTT

clone size: NA
D gene: NA
V gene: TRBV7-2
J gene: TRBJ1-2
CDR3 protein: CASSFTGYYGYTF
CDR3 DNA: TGTGCCAGCAGCTTCACAGGGTACTATGGCTACACCTTC

clone size: NA
D gene: TRBD1
V gene: TRBV19
J gene: TRBJ2-6
CDR3 protein: CASTSGGQGALGANVLTF
CDR3 DNA: TGTGCCAGTACCTCCGGGGGACAGGGGGCGCTGGGGGCCAACGTCCTGACTTTC

clone size: NA
D gene: NA
V gene: TRBV7-2
J gene: TRBJ1-2
CDR3 protein: CASSLAGRGYTF
CDR3 DNA: TGTGCCAGCAGCTTAGCGGGCCGTGGCTACACCTTC

clone size: NA
D gene: TRBD1
V gene: TRBV4-1
J gene: TRBJ2-7
CDR3 protein: CASSQEKIQGEAEQYF
CDR3 DNA: TGCGCCAGCAGCCAAGAAAAGATACAGGGGGAGGCTGAGCAGTACTTC

clone size: few
D gene: TRBD1
V gene: TRBV5-4
J gene: TRBJ2-5
CDR3 protein: CASSRADRQETQYF
CDR3 DNA: TGTGCCAGCAGCAGAGCGGACAGGCAAGAGACCCAGTACTTC

clone size: few
D gene: TRBD1
V gene: TRBV7-2
J gene: TRBJ2-5
CDR3 protein: CASSSVTGKEVVQYF
CDR3 DNA: TGTGCCAGCAGCTCCGTGACAGGGAAGGAGGTGGTCCAGTACTTC

clone size: few
D gene: NA
V gene: TRBV7-3
J gene: TRBJ2-7
CDR3 protein: CASSSGPPYEQYF
CDR3 DNA: TGTGCCAGCAGCTCCGGGCCTCCATACGAGCAGTACTTC

clone size: few
D gene: NA
V gene: TRBV9
J gene: TRBJ1-5
CDR3 protein: CASSVDGVGDQPQHF
CDR3 DNA: TGTGCCAGCAGCGTAGATGGTGTGGGGGATCAGCCCCAGCATTTT

clone size: NA
D gene: TRBD2
V gene: TRBV29-1
J gene: TRBJ2-1
CDR3 protein: CSVDSGTSGTYNEQFF
CDR3 DNA: TGCAGCGTCGACTCCGGGACTAGCGGCACATACAATGAGCAGTTCTTC

clone size: few
D gene: TRBD1
V gene: TRBV28
J gene: TRBJ2-7
CDR3 protein: CASSPGGLILYEQYF
CDR3 DNA: TGTGCCAGCAGTCCAGGGGGCCTGATACTTTACGAGCAGTACTTC

clone size: few
D gene: NA
V gene: TRBV4-2
J gene: TRBJ2-7
CDR3 protein: CASSQGARNYEQYF
CDR3 DNA: TGTGCCAGCAGCCAAGGTGCGCGGAACTACGAGCAGTACTTC

clone size: few
D gene: NA
V gene: TRBV2
J gene: TRBJ2-3
CDR3 protein: CASSFQSTDTQYF
CDR3 DNA: TGTGCCAGCAGTTTCCAGAGCACAGATACGCAGTATTTT

clone size: NA
D gene: TRBD2
V gene: TRBV4-3
J gene: TRBJ2-7
CDR3 protein: CASSQTSGNSYEQYF
CDR3 DNA: TGCGCCAGCAGCCAGACTAGCGGGAACTCCTACGAGCAGTACTTC

clone size: few
D gene: NA
V gene: TRBV7-3
J gene: TRBJ1-5
CDR3 protein: CASSLSIRGNQPQHF
CDR3 DNA: TGTGCCAGCAGCTTGAGCATCCGAGGCAATCAGCCCCAGCATTTT

clone size: few
D gene: NA
V gene: TRBV5-8
J gene: TRBJ2-5
CDR3 protein: CASSPRDGAQETQYF
CDR3 DNA: TGTGCCAGCAGCCCTCGGGACGGAGCCCAAGAGACCCAGTACTTC

clone size: NA
D gene: NA
V gene: TRBV6-5
J gene: TRBJ2-3
CDR3 protein: CASRGEGAGTDTQYF
CDR3 DNA: TGTGCCAGCAGAGGGGAGGGGGCTGGGACAGATACGCAGTATTTT